The 17 T cell receptor beta chains below all came from one sample that was sequenced in a study of blood T cell repertoires in COVID-19. The method was immunoSEQ multiplex PCR; TCRdb's version includes in-frame clones alone and lacks a portion of them. The data show 250,000 or so clones, about four fifths seen once. The sequencing input was peripheral blood. The receptors were gathered from a woman in her 40s who had recovered from COVID-19.

This sequence joins TRBV30 and TRBJ2-7, with a possible D match to TRBD2 (6 bases). The CDR3 runs to 16 residues. Germline V gene lookup returns CDR1 GTSNPN and CDR2 SVGIG (reference sequence). Trimming removed 2 bases from V and 0 bases from J, with 17 bases in between. The CDR3 DNA is TGTGCCTGGAGTCGGATGTGGGGACTGACCTCCTACGAGCAGTACTTC. It yields the protein CAWSRMWGLTSYEQYF. Drawing the rest from reference TRBV30 and TRBJ2-7, the complete variable domain is SQTIHQWPATLVQPVGSPLSLECTVEGTSNPNLYWYRQAAGRGLQLLFYSVGIGQISSEVPQNLSASRPQDRQFILSSKKLLLSDSGFYLCAWSRMWGLTSYEQYFGPGTRLTVT.

The chain has TRBV30 and TRBJ1-5; D remains ambiguous. CDR1 GTSNPN and CDR2 SVGIG come from the germline V gene (reference sequence). CDR3 size: 13 residues. Trimming removed 5 bases from V and 4 bases from J, with 12 bases in between. CDR3 loop: CAWAREGNQPQHF. The DNA for the CDR3 is TGTGCCTGGGCCCGAGAGGGTAATCAGCCCCAGCATTTT.

The V gene is TRBV5-6, the J gene TRBJ2-5; D is possibly TRBD2 (5 bases). CDR3 length: 13 residues. Germline V CDR1 and CDR2: SGHDT, YYEEEE. Trimming shortened V by 0 bases and J by 7 bases, and 10 bases separated the two germline ends. The CDR3 DNA follows: TGTGCCAGCAGCTTGGAGAGGGAGTGGACCCAGTACTTC. It yields the protein CASSLEREWTQYF.

This clone was found once. V usage is TRBV7-2 and J usage is TRBJ2-7, with 11 nucleotides matching TRBD2. CDR1 and CDR2 (germline): SGHTA, FQGNSA. CDR3 length: 15 residues. Unmatched junction bases numbered 5, after V lost 0 bases and J lost 7 bases. The CDR3 here is CASSLASGGDLEQYF. Written as DNA, the CDR3 is TGTGCCAGCAGCTTAGCTAGCGGGGGGGACTTGGAGCAGTACTTC.

The genes are TRBV28 and TRBJ2-2; D gene uncertain. The CDR3 consists of 14 residues. Trimming shortened V by 6 bases and J by 5 bases, and 13 bases separated the two germline ends. CDR1 and CDR2 (germline): MDHEN, SYDVKM. The CDR3 loop is CASREHRRTGELFF. The CDR3, as DNA: TGTGCCAGCAGAGAGCACAGACGGACCGGGGAGCTGTTTTTT. Supplemented by reference TRBV28 and TRBJ2-2, the full variable domain reads DVKVTQSSRYLVKRTGEKVFLECVQDMDHENMFWYRQDPGLGLRLIYFSYDVKMKEKGDIPEGYSVSREKKERFSLILESASTNQTSMYLCASREHRRTGELFFGEGSRLTVL.

The chain recombines TRBV19 with TRBJ2-7; 8 positions match TRBD1. This CDR3 spans 15 amino acids. After removal of 8 bases from V and 0 bases from J, the junction contained 9 bases not matched to a gene. The germline CDR1 and CDR2 sequences are LNHDA and SQIVND (reference sequence). CDR3: CASQDRGRSSYEQYF. Here the CDR3 DNA reads TGTGCCAGTCAAGACAGGGGCCGAAGCTCCTACGAGCAGTACTTC.

As DNA, the CDR3 is TGTGCCAGCAGTTTACGAGGGTTAGCGGGGGGGCCAGGCATCGGCAATGAGCAGTTCTTC. Its translation: CASSLRGLAGGPGIGNEQFF. This rearrangement joins TRBV27 to TRBJ2-1; 11 nucleotides line up with TRBD2. Germline V lookup: CDR1 MNHEY, CDR2 SMNVEV (reference sequence). Trimming at V came to 2 bases and at J to 6 bases, leaving 18 bases not matched to a gene. CDR3 length equals 20 residues.

As regards this clone: Other DNA sequences from this sample encode an identical CDR3 as well. The V gene is TRBV27, the J gene TRBJ1-5, with no clear D. CDR3 length equals 13 residues. The V gene lost 3 bases and the J gene lost 6 bases, with 9 bases spanning the gap. Germline V gene data show CDR1 as MNHEY and CDR2 as SMNVEV (reference sequence). The CDR3 here is CASSFGGGQPQHF. CDR3 bases: TGTGCCAGCAGTTTCGGTGGAGGTCAGCCCCAGCATTTT.

The chain has TRBV7-8 and TRBJ1-1, with 11 bases identical to TRBD1. Looked up from germline, CDR1 is SGHVS and CDR2 is FQNEAQ. The CDR3 spans 14 residues. V gave up 1 base and J gave up 7 bases; unmatched junction bases: 2. The CDR3 region is CASSLGTGGIEAFF. CDR3 bases: TGTGCCAGCAGCTTAGGGACAGGGGGCATTGAAGCTTTCTTT.

V and J are TRBV11-2 and TRBJ2-7; the match to TRBD2 covers 11 bases. The CDR3 loop spans 16 amino acids. Germline values: CDR1 SGHAT, CDR2 FQNNGV. J gave up 1 base and V 4 bases, and 6 bases lay outside the gene matches. CDR3 DNA: TGTGCCAGCAGCTCCCTAGCGGGGGGCCTATCCTACGAGCAGTACTTC. This gives the protein CASSSLAGGLSYEQYF.

The chain has TRBV27 and TRBJ1-3; D is ambiguous. The CDR3 has 14 residues. Germline CDR1 reads MNHEY; CDR2 reads SMNVEV (reference sequence). The germline V and J ends were trimmed by 4 bases and 2 bases, with 9 bases remaining between them. CDR3 loop: CASSSSGTGNTIYF. Here the CDR3 DNA reads TGTGCCAGCAGTTCGTCGGGTACTGGAAACACCATATATTTT.

The chain recombines TRBV3-1 (or the pseudogene TRBV3-2) with TRBJ1-2, with D uncertain. CDR1 is LGHDT, CDR2 YNNKEL, per germline (reference sequence). This CDR3 spans 15 amino acids. V was cut by 0 bases and J by 8 bases, with 16 bases left in between. The CDR3 sequence: CASSQDTVGARGYTF. The DNA for the CDR3 is TGTGCCAGCAGCCAAGATACTGTGGGAGCGCGGGGCTACACCTTC.

V is TRBV7-9 and J is TRBJ1-2, with 9 bases lining up with TRBD1. Unmatched junction bases numbered 4, after V lost 7 bases and J lost 4 bases. CDR3 length: 13 residues. Germline V gene sequence: CDR1 SEHNR, CDR2 FQNEAQ (reference sequence). Written as DNA, the CDR3 is TGTGCCAGCACCTCGGGACAGGGCTATGGCTACACCTTC. Residues: CASTSGQGYGYTF.

This clone has only one observation. The chain employs TRBV5-4 and TRBJ1-4; 8 nucleotides agree with TRBD1. Germline assignment: CDR1 SGHNT and CDR2 YYREEE (reference sequence). V trimming: 0 bases; J trimming: 4 bases; junction bases outside the gene matches: 2. There are 15 residues in the CDR3. The CDR3: CASSLDRGVNEKLFF. CDR3 DNA sequence: TGTGCCAGCAGCTTGGACAGGGGGGTTAATGAAAAACTGTTTTTT.

The chain recombines TRBV7-2 with TRBJ2-1, with D possibly matching TRBD2 (6 bases). V was trimmed by 1 base and J by 0 bases, leaving 16 bases between them. This CDR3 has 18 residues. CDR1 and CDR2 (germline): SGHTA, FQGNSA. CDR3 loop: CASSLEDWRGHSYNEQFF. The CDR3 bases are TGTGCCAGCAGCTTAGAGGATTGGCGGGGCCACTCCTACAATGAGCAGTTCTTC. Combining the CDR3 with reference TRBV7-2 and TRBJ2-1 gives the whole variable domain GAGVSQSPSNKVTEKGKDVELRCDPISGHTALYWYRQSLGQGLEFLIYFQGNSAPDKSGLPSDRFSAERTGGSVSTLTIQRTQQEDSAVYLCASSLEDWRGHSYNEQFFGPGTRLTVL.

This chain uses TRBV7-9 with TRBJ2-7; D gene ambiguous. The CDR3 is 14 amino acids. Germline V CDR1 and CDR2: SEHNR, FQNEAQ (reference sequence). Between the trimmed V and J ends, which lost 3 bases and 8 bases, there was a span of 17 bases. CDR3 bases: TGTGCCAGCAGCTTGTTTCTCGAGCCCCTACAGCAGTACTTC. It yields the protein CASSLFLEPLQQYF.

The chain links TRBV27 to TRBJ2-7; D is uncertain. V was pared by 6 bases and J by 0 bases, with 9 bases between. Germline V gene data show CDR1 as MNHEY and CDR2 as SMNVEV (reference sequence). This CDR3 region has 13 residues. The CDR3 spells CASSPGSSYEQYF. CDR3 nucleotide sequence: TGTGCCAGCAGCCCCGGGTCCTCCTACGAGCAGTACTTC.